The 25 T cell receptor beta chains given below trace back to one sample, sequenced in a study of blood T cell repertoires in COVID-19. Method: immunoSEQ multiplex PCR; TCRdb's copy keeps in-frame clones and lacks some. Among about 180,000 clones listed, around 83% were seen once. The sequenced sample was peripheral blood. Receptors were obtained from a woman between 70 and 85 years old with COVID-19, enrolled during active disease.

The chain has TRBV2 and TRBJ2-1; 7 nucleotides line up with TRBD1. V lost 4 bases to trimming and J lost 4 bases; unmatched junction nucleotides: 4. There are 14 residues in the CDR3. Germline V gene sequence: CDR1 SNHLY, CDR2 FYNNEI. CDR3: CASSGGQMYNEQFF. The DNA of the CDR3 is TGTGCCAGCAGTGGGGGACAGATGTACAATGAGCAGTTCTTC.

In its sample, this clone was seen a few times. Written as DNA, the CDR3 is TGTGCCAGCTCACCAAGGAGTAGCGGGTCATACACAGATACGCAGTATTTT. Translating it yields CASSPRSSGSYTDTQYF. V usage is TRBV18 and J usage is TRBJ2-3, with 7 bases fitting TRBD2. This CDR3 region has 17 residues. Per germline, CDR1 KGHSH and CDR2 LQKENI. V dropped 2 bases and J dropped 2; count of bases not matched to a gene: 10. The whole variable domain, remainder taken from reference TRBV18 and TRBJ2-3, is NAGVMQNPRHLVRRRGQEARLRCSPMKGHSHVYWYRQLPEEGLKFMVYLQKENIIDESGMPKERFSAEFPKEGPSILRIQQVVRGDSAAYFCASSPRSSGSYTDTQYFGPGTRLTVL.

The rearrangement links TRBV5-5 to TRBJ1-1; D may be TRBD1 (5 bases). The ends were cut back, 4 bases at V and 0 bases at J, with 13 bases in the middle. CDR1 and CDR2 from the germline V gene are SGHKS and YYEKEE (reference sequence). CDR3 length equals 15 residues. CDR3 protein: CASSGKTALNTEAFF. The CDR3 DNA follows: TGTGCCAGCAGCGGAAAGACAGCTCTGAACACTGAAGCTTTCTTT.

CDR3 coding DNA: TGCGCCAGCAGCCATGAGACAGGGGTTGGTGGCTACACCTTC. Its protein product is CASSHETGVGGYTF. V is TRBV4-1 and J is TRBJ1-2; TRBD1 matches 8 bases. The CDR3 contains 14 residues. The germline CDR1 and CDR2 sequences are MGHRA and YSYEKL. After removal of 3 bases from V and 7 bases from J, the junction contained 7 bases not matched to a gene.

This clone was observed many times. The chain uses TRBV28 and TRBJ2-3; 7 bases line up with TRBD2. This CDR3 region has 18 residues. CDR1 and CDR2 from the germline V gene are MDHEN and SYDVKM. The V segment lost 6 bases and the J segment 7 bases; nucleotides outside the gene matches: 22. CDR3 residues: CASSPSGRSRGGGNTQYF. The DNA for the CDR3 is TGTGCCAGCAGCCCCAGTGGGCGATCGAGGGGCGGGGGAAATACGCAGTATTTT.

The chain combines TRBV20-1 with TRBJ2-3; 7 nucleotides align to TRBD2. The ends lost 3 bases at V and 2 bases at J; junction bases unmatched: 11. CDR1 and CDR2 from the germline V gene are DFQATT and SNEGSKA (reference sequence). The CDR3 contains 16 residues. DNA of the CDR3: TGCAGTGCTAGTAAGACCGGACTAGGCCTCACAGATACGCAGTATTTT. This gives the protein CSASKTGLGLTDTQYF.

This clone has just a few counts. An end of the junction does not agree with germline; a read error may underlie this. The V and J genes are TRBV12-3 or TRBV12-4 and TRBJ2-7; 10 bases agree with TRBD2. The CDR3 loop spans 13 amino acids. CDR3 residues: CASSLAGDYEQYF. CDR3 DNA: TGTGCCAGCAGTCTAGCGGGAGATTACGAGCAGTACTTC.

CDR3 DNA: TGTGCCAGCAGTTCGGACAGCCAAGAGACCCAGTACTTC. It codes for CASSSDSQETQYF. The chain carries TRBV12-3 or TRBV12-4 and TRBJ2-5; D perhaps matches TRBD1 (6 bases). CDR3 length: 13 residues. Trimming cost V 4 bases and J 1 base, with 7 bases left between them.

The rearrangement links TRBV18 to TRBJ1-1, with D maybe TRBD1 (5 bases). This CDR3 is 16 amino acids long. Germline V gives CDR1 KGHSH, CDR2 LQKENI. Between the trimmed V and J ends, which lost 2 bases and 1 base, there was a span of 14 bases. As DNA, the CDR3 is TGTGCCAGCTCACCAGAACGGCTAAGGGGGAACACTGAAGCTTTCTTT. This sequence encodes CASSPERLRGNTEAFF.

The J gene is TRBJ2-7, the V gene TRBV6-5; no reliable D call. The CDR3 runs to 13 residues. V shed 8 bases and J shed 5 bases, with 16 bases lying between them. Germline values: CDR1 MNHEY, CDR2 SVGAGI. In DNA, the CDR3 is TGTGCCAGCCTTCGAAACGGGTTGGACGAGCAGTACTTC. It codes for CASLRNGLDEQYF.

This clone was observed a few times. This chain connects TRBV10-3 to TRBJ1-1; TRBD1 matches 7 bases. CDR1 and CDR2 from the germline V gene are ENHRY and SYGVKD. The CDR3 length is 15 residues. V dropped 6 bases and J dropped 1; count of bases not matched to a gene: 8. The CDR3 DNA reads TGTGCCATCAGAGATAGCGGACAGGAGAACACTGAAGCTTTCTTT. Its translation is CAIRDSGQENTEAFF.

The chain uses TRBV5-1 and TRBJ1-6, with D tentatively TRBD1 (6 bases). This CDR3 is 16 amino acids long. The V end was cut by 6 bases, the J end by 7 bases, with 20 bases between. The V gene's germline CDR1 is SGHRS and CDR2 YFSETQ. The CDR3 protein is CASTIDSAQGNSPLHF. CDR3 DNA: TGCGCCAGCACTATTGACTCGGCACAGGGAAATTCACCCCTCCACTTT.

In this sample, this clone turned up a few times. This chain uses TRBV9 with TRBJ1-6; 7 bases agree with TRBD1. V shed 3 bases and J 7 bases; nucleotides not matched to a gene: 4. CDR1 SGDLS and CDR2 YYNGEE come from the germline V gene. The CDR3 totals 14 residues. The DNA of the CDR3 is TGTGCCAGCAGCGGGGGACAGTCAAATTCACCCCTCCACTTT. This encodes CASSGGQSNSPLHF.

The gene calls are TRBV18 and TRBJ2-3; 9 bases line up with TRBD2. The germline V gene has CDR1 KGHSH and CDR2 LQKENI. Unmatched junction bases numbered 14, after V lost 0 bases and J lost 4 bases. The CDR3 is 19 residues long. This CDR3 reads CASSPPIGSGSEKSDTQYF. The CDR3, as DNA: TGTGCCAGCTCACCACCTATAGGTAGCGGGAGCGAGAAGTCAGATACGCAGTATTTT.

The chain employs TRBV14 and TRBJ2-3; 7 nucleotides agree with TRBD2. Trimming cost V 6 bases and J 4 bases; bases outside gene matches: 13. The CDR3 consists of 16 residues. Germline V gene lookup returns CDR1 SGHDN and CDR2 FVKESK. CDR3 amino acids: CASSRTRPLSADTQYF. CDR3 in DNA: TGTGCCAGCAGTCGGACTAGACCCCTATCCGCAGATACGCAGTATTTT.

V and J are TRBV5-1 and TRBJ2-7, with TRBD2 matching over 9 bases. The CDR3 sequence is 15 residues long. Germline V gene lookup returns CDR1 SGHRS and CDR2 YFSETQ. Trimming at V came to 0 bases and at J to 5 bases, leaving 6 bases not matched to a gene. The CDR3 loop reads CASSLVAGGPDEQYF. The CDR3 DNA reads as TGCGCCAGCAGCTTGGTCGCGGGAGGGCCTGACGAGCAGTACTTC.

V usage is TRBV10-3 and J usage is TRBJ2-2; 9 bases agree with TRBD1. The CDR3 spans 18 residues. The V gene's germline CDR1 is ENHRY and CDR2 SYGVKD. J was trimmed by 5 bases and V by 6 bases; bases with no gene match: 16. In nucleotides, the CDR3 is TGTGCCATCAGGCCCGGGACAGGGCACAAAGGAGAAACCGGGGAGCTGTTTTTT. Encoded protein: CAIRPGTGHKGETGELFF.

This clone was observed once. The chain uses TRBV4-3 and TRBJ2-3; 8 nucleotides agree with TRBD2. Trimming at V came to 1 base and at J to 1 base, leaving 1 base not matched to a gene. Germline-derived CDR1 and CDR2 are LGHNA and YSLEER. The CDR3 is 15 amino acids. CDR3 nucleotides: TGCGCCAGCAGCCAAGGACTAGCGCGCACAGATACGCAGTATTTT. The encoded protein is CASSQGLARTDTQYF.

The V gene is TRBV6-5, the J gene TRBJ1-3, with D possibly being TRBD1 (6 bases). The germline V and J ends were trimmed by 7 bases and 2 bases, with 12 bases remaining between them. The CDR3 is made up of 14 amino acids. The germline V gene has CDR1 MNHEY and CDR2 SVGAGI. CDR3 protein: CASTPQGAGNTIYF. In nucleotides, the CDR3 is TGTGCCAGCACCCCACAGGGTGCTGGAAACACCATATATTTT.

The chain links TRBV4-3 to TRBJ1-1; D gene ambiguous. Trimming removed 1 base from V and 1 base from J, with 7 bases in between. Germline CDR1 reads LGHNA; CDR2 reads YSLEER. CDR3 size: 14 residues. The CDR3 nucleotides read TGCGCCAGCAGCCAAGTTGCGGGGAACACTGAAGCTTTCTTT. Amino acid sequence: CASSQVAGNTEAFF.

The J gene is TRBJ1-2, the V gene TRBV6-2 or TRBV6-3, with D unresolved. Trimming removed 4 bases from V and 8 bases from J, with 8 bases in between. CDR1 and CDR2 from the germline V gene are MNHEY and SVGEGT. The CDR3 covers 11 residues. The CDR3 is CASSSTQGYTF. The CDR3 DNA follows: TGTGCCAGCAGTTCCACCCAGGGCTACACCTTC.

Only one count was recorded for this clone. The rearrangement uses TRBV5-4 and TRBJ1-4; 8 bases align to TRBD1. CDR3 length: 15 residues. Germline CDR1 reads SGHNT; CDR2 reads YYREEE (reference sequence). Trimming cost V 0 bases and J 4 bases; bases outside gene matches: 2. The DNA for the CDR3 is TGTGCCAGCAGCTTGGGGACAGGGCGTAATGAAAAACTGTTTTTT. It encodes CASSLGTGRNEKLFF.

V gene TRBV24-1 combines with J gene TRBJ2-7; weak D call: TRBD1 (5 bases). The V gene lost 4 bases and the J gene lost 5 bases, with 17 bases spanning the gap. CDR3 length: 15 amino acids. The V gene's germline CDR1 is KGHDR and CDR2 SFDVKD. CDR3 region: CATSDPSKGFNEQYF. As DNA, the CDR3 is TGTGCCACCAGTGACCCTAGTAAGGGGTTCAACGAGCAGTACTTC.

This clone showed up just once. This chain links TRBV27 with TRBJ1-1; the D gene is possibly TRBD1 (5 bases). Germline V gives CDR1 MNHEY, CDR2 SMNVEV (reference sequence). V lost 10 bases and J 1 base, leaving 13 bases between the germline ends. The CDR3 spans 13 residues. The CDR3 DNA follows: TGTGCCAACCCATGCCAGGGGAACACTGAAGCTTTCTTT. It translates to CANPCQGNTEAFF.

The V call is TRBV28, the J call TRBJ2-2; 8 nucleotides align to TRBD1. CDR1 MDHEN and CDR2 SYDVKM come from the germline V gene. The CDR3 is 13 residues long. CDR3 in amino acids: CAGGRGRTGELFF. As DNA, the CDR3 is TGTGCTGGGGGCAGGGGGCGAACCGGGGAGCTGTTTTTT.